This T cell receptor beta chain was sequenced during a study of T cells after yellow fever vaccination. Overall study results and limits: Booster samples showed a return of most primary-vaccination clones (about 97% CD4, 70% to 90% CD8).

As concerns this clonotype: Its antigen is as yet unknown.

CDR1 and CDR2 from the germline V gene are LGHNA and YSLEER. This CDR3 region has 14 residues. The ends were cut back, 4 bases at V and 4 bases at J, with 12 bases in the middle. TCRdb processed the 5' RACE reads anew with MiXCR; each CDR3 protein has one entry. The table shows about 550,000 distinct CDR3 sequences, with around 21% occurring only once. The sequenced sample was PBMCs, obtained 15 days after the yellow fever booster vaccination. This TCR came from a man in his thirties or forties who received the YFV17D yellow fever vaccine. V is TRBV4-3 and J is TRBJ2-3, with D possibly TRBD2 on 6 matching bases. In DNA form, the CDR3 reads TGCGCCAGCAGCCGGGCCCGGGGGTCAGATACGCAGTATTTT. As protein: CASSRARGSDTQYF.